This T cell receptor (beta chain) was profiled in a study of cytomegalovirus exposure and HLA in healthy donors. Overall study findings and caveats: TCR beta chains numbering 164 were designated cytomegalovirus-associated.

Only in-frame clones appear in the TCRdb table, and some are missing; sequencing was by immunoSEQ multiplex PCR. The data contain hundreds of thousands of clones, 75% to 90% of them singletons. Note on this clone: Its antigen is unknown.

Germline trimming cut 4 bases from V and 6 bases from J; bases unmatched to any gene: 2. From germline, CDR1 is SGHVS and CDR2 FNYEAQ. This CDR3 is built from 14 residues. It was the roughly 130-subject validation cohort, separate from the approximately 620-subject first cohort, to which the donors belonged. The chain is built from TRBV7-6 and TRBJ2-2; 10 bases align to TRBD1. Sequenced material: PBMCs. The clonotype originates from a woman under 30 in good health and CMV-seronegative. The chain's CDR3 is CASSSGQGAGELFF. As DNA, the CDR3 is TGTGCCAGCAGCTCCGGACAGGGGGCCGGGGAGCTGTTTTTT.